The 11 T cell receptor beta chains reported below all come from one sample, sequenced in a study of T cells in localized non-small cell lung cancer. TCRdb's table, derived via immunoSEQ multiplex PCR, lists solely in-frame clones and lacks some. The sample consists of about 52,000 clones, approximately 86% of them appearing once. The sequenced sample was PBMCs, obtained before any cancer treatment. The receptors were gathered from a female donor with stage II lung adenocarcinoma.

This clone was recorded only once. This chain connects TRBV10-3 to TRBJ2-3, with a weak D call TRBD1 (5 bases). V lost 3 bases to trimming and J lost 5 bases, with 24 bases between them. The CDR3 is 18 residues long. Germline V gene data show CDR1 as ENHRY and CDR2 as SYGVKD. DNA of the CDR3: TGTGCCATCAGTGATCGACGACAGACGACCCAAAAGCGAGATACGCAGTATTTT. Amino acid sequence: CAISDRRQTTQKRDTQYF.

This clone was seen only a few times. In DNA, the CDR3 is TGTGCCAGCAGCCCTGTTAGGGCTGAAGCTTTCTTT. This encodes CASSPVRAEAFF. The rearrangement joins TRBV11-2 to TRBJ1-1; D unclear. V lost 5 bases to trimming and J lost 6 bases, with 10 bases between them. Germline lookup yields CDR1 SGHAT and CDR2 FQNNGV. This CDR3 is 12 amino acids long. The variable domain in full, completed from reference TRBV11-2 and TRBJ1-1, reads EAGVAQSPRYKIIEKRQSVAFWCNPISGHATLYWYQQILGQGPKLLIQFQNNGVVDDSQLPKDRFSAERLKGVDSTLKIQPAKLEDSAVYLCASSPVRAEAFFGQGTRLTVV.

The J gene is TRBJ1-2, the V gene TRBV5-1, with a tentative D call TRBD1 (5 bases). Looked up from germline, CDR1 is SGHRS and CDR2 is YFSETQ. The CDR3 covers 14 residues. V was trimmed by 4 bases and J by 2 bases, leaving 12 bases between them. CDR3 coding DNA: TGCGCCAGCAGCCCATCGACAGAAAACTATGGCTACACCTTC. As protein: CASSPSTENYGYTF. Variable domain in full (rest from reference TRBV5-1 and TRBJ1-2): KAGVTQTPRYLIKTRGQQVTLSCSPISGHRSVSWYQQTPGQGLQFLFEYFSETQRNKGNFPGRFSGRQFSNSRSEMNVSTLELGDSALYLCASSPSTENYGYTFGSGTRLTVV.

This rearrangement joins TRBV5-6 to TRBJ1-2; D might be TRBD1 (6 bases). In germline, CDR1 is SGHDT, CDR2 YYEEEE. V gave up 5 bases and J gave up 5 bases, with 22 bases separating them. This CDR3 has 16 amino acids. The CDR3: CASSPSGAGVQYGYTF. The CDR3 nucleotides are TGTGCCAGCAGTCCCTCCGGGGCAGGGGTCCAATATGGCTACACCTTC.

The J gene is TRBJ1-4, the V gene TRBV5-1; TRBD1 is a possible D gene (5 bases). This CDR3 comprises 14 residues. From germline, CDR1 is SGHRS and CDR2 YFSETQ. Trimming pared 5 bases from V and 4 bases from J, leaving 12 bases between. CDR3 DNA: TGCGCCAGCAGGGACGGGACTGGTAATGAAAAACTGTTTTTT. It yields the protein CASRDGTGNEKLFF.

This clone has just one count. The genes are TRBV19 and TRBJ1-1; no firm D call. CDR1 and CDR2 (germline): LNHDA, SQIVND (reference sequence). The CDR3 consists of 14 residues. V was trimmed by 9 bases and J by 0 bases, leaving 14 bases between them. The CDR3 DNA reads as TGTGCCAGCGCGACAATCCCCATGAACACTGAAGCTTTCTTT. Translation gives CASATIPMNTEAFF.

The chain uses TRBV2 and TRBJ2-3; no clear D. Germline V CDR1 and CDR2: SNHLY, FYNNEI. V lost 7 bases and J 8 bases, leaving 13 bases between the germline ends. CDR3 length equals 12 residues. CDR3 sequence (DNA): TGTGCCAGCACCATACTCCCGGGTACGCAGTATTTT. It codes for CASTILPGTQYF.

The CDR3 region is CASSFRLAGSSYEQYF. The CDR3 DNA is TGCGCCAGCAGCTTTAGACTAGCGGGGAGCTCCTACGAGCAGTACTTC. The chain recombines TRBV5-1 with TRBJ2-7, with 11 bases that match TRBD2. The CDR3 extends over 16 amino acids. Germline CDR1 is SGHRS and CDR2 is YFSETQ. V shed 2 bases and J 0 bases; nucleotides not matched to a gene: 4. Based on the CDR3 plus reference TRBV5-1 and TRBJ2-7, the full variable domain is KAGVTQTPRYLIKTRGQQVTLSCSPISGHRSVSWYQQTPGQGLQFLFEYFSETQRNKGNFPGRFSGRQFSNSRSEMNVSTLELGDSALYLCASSFRLAGSSYEQYFGPGTRLTVT.

V is TRBV14 and J is TRBJ1-1, with D possibly TRBD1 on 5 matching bases. The CDR3 is 14 residues long. Germline V gene lookup returns CDR1 SGHDN and CDR2 FVKESK. V dropped 5 bases and J dropped 0 bases, with 10 bases sitting between them. CDR3 bases: TGTGCCAGCAGCGTGGGACTCATGAACACTGAAGCTTTCTTT. This codes for CASSVGLMNTEAFF.

The chain has TRBV19 and TRBJ1-5; 7 nucleotides agree with TRBD1. The CDR3 spans 16 residues. Per germline, CDR1 LNHDA and CDR2 SQIVND (reference sequence). V was clipped by 5 bases and J by 0 bases; unmatched bases: 7. The CDR3 DNA is TGTGCCAGTAGTCCTCGACAGGGTAATAGCAATCAGCCCCAGCATTTT. Protein: CASSPRQGNSNQPQHF.

This clone occurred once. The gene calls are TRBV6-5 and TRBJ1-5; TRBD1 matches at 11 bases. CDR3 length: 15 amino acids. J lost 5 bases, V lost 7 bases, and 7 bases had no gene match. Per the germline V gene, CDR1 is MNHEY and CDR2 is SVGAGI. CDR3 DNA sequence: TGTGCCAGCAAGGGGGGACAGGGGGAGCATCAGCCCCAGCATTTT. Translation gives CASKGGQGEHQPQHF.